Sequencing of this T cell receptor beta chain was carried out in a study of CD8 T cells in ankylosing spondylitis. TCRdb fed the 5' RACE reads into MiXCR, producing one record per CDR3 protein. The sample includes under 200,000 distinct CDR3 sequences, just over 9.5% seen only once; the top ten take about 15%. Study-level results: Reported data indicate significant enrichment of disease-linked clones within matched ankylosing spondylitis synovial fluid. Apparently characteristic of ankylosing spondylitis blood was a TCR beta motif (about eight highly homologous variants). Disease-linked clones bore a CD8+ phenotype and were relatively rare in peripheral blood.

This clonotype was detected a few times. Its antigen is still unknown. The germline CDR1 and CDR2 sequences are MNHNS and SASEGT. This CDR3 spans 15 amino acids. V was clipped by 4 bases and J by 5 bases, with 18 bases between them. The TCR sequence derives from a female donor with ankylosing spondylitis or in good health (not recorded which). Sample: blood, either unsorted or a sorted T cell fraction (not recorded which). The V call is TRBV6-1, the J call TRBJ2-7; D is perhaps TRBD1 (6 bases). The CDR3 region is CASSVSQGWADEQYF. CDR3 nucleotide sequence: TGTGCCAGCAGTGTTTCTCAGGGGTGGGCGGACGAGCAGTACTTC.